One TCR beta chain is described in this entry. Combining a sample-barcoded 5' primer with a J-beta primer mix, a second PCR ran for about 6 to 12 cycles. TCRdb reprocessed the 5' RACE reads via MiXCR and lists one record per CDR3 protein. The sample includes 750,000 or so distinct CDR3 sequences, approximately 25% seen only once; the top ten take roughly 9%. This sample was included in a study of blood T cells in healthy people across ages. These data were also filed under a second study, of T cells of mothers and their children. That study adds: Normalized overlap was always slightly, never significantly, higher in related than unrelated mother-child pairs.

The origin of this receptor is a boy between 10 and 17 years old in good health. The material sequenced was blood.

The CDR3 coding sequence is TGCAGCGTTGTATCGGACAGGGAAAACACCATATATTTT. Its protein product is CSVVSDRENTIYF. This sequence joins TRBV29-1 and TRBJ1-3; 8 bases agree with TRBD1. This CDR3 contains 13 residues. Germline V CDR1 and CDR2: SQVTM, ANQGSEA. After removal of 4 bases from V and 6 bases from J, the junction contained 5 bases not matched to a gene. Full variable domain (outside the CDR3, taken from reference TRBV29-1 and TRBJ1-3): SAVISQKPSRDICQRGTSLTIQCQVDSQVTMMFWYRQQPGQSLTLIATANQGSEATYESGFVIDKFPISRPNLTFSTLTVSNMSPEDSSIYLCSVVSDRENTIYFGEGSWLTVV.